A single sample is the source of the 4 T cell receptor beta chains below, sequenced in a study of blood T cell repertoires in COVID-19. Here immunoSEQ multiplex PCR was the method, and the copy in TCRdb shows in-frame clones only, minus some. The table lists around 25,000 clones, less than 75% of them singletons. Sequenced sample: peripheral blood. These receptors were collected from a human donor in a cohort sampled during active or convalescent COVID-19.

The chain carries TRBV19 and TRBJ1-3, with D uncertain. CDR3 length: 13 residues. Germline V lookup: CDR1 LNHDA, CDR2 SQIVND (reference sequence). V dropped 7 bases and J dropped 3 bases, with 10 bases sitting between them. The CDR3 reads CASKPVGGNTIYF. CDR3 nucleotide sequence: TGTGCCAGTAAACCGGTCGGTGGAAACACCATATATTTT. Supplemented by reference TRBV19 and TRBJ1-3, the full variable domain reads DGGITQSPKYLFRKEGQNVTLSCEQNLNHDAMYWYRQDPGQGLRLIYYSQIVNDFQKGDIAEGYSVSREKKESFPLTVTSAQKNPTAFYLCASKPVGGNTIYFGEGSWLTVV.

The V and J genes are TRBV4-3 and TRBJ2-3; 12 bases agree with TRBD2. V dropped 1 base and J dropped 2; count of bases not matched to a gene: 7. CDR1 is LGHNA, CDR2 YSLEER, per germline. The CDR3 has 18 residues. CDR3 DNA: TGCGCCAGCAGCCAAGCCCTCGGACTAGCGGGGACCACAGATACGCAGTATTTT. Its protein is CASSQALGLAGTTDTQYF.

The gene calls are TRBV28 and TRBJ2-5, with D perhaps TRBD2 (6 bases). In germline, CDR1 is MDHEN, CDR2 SYDVKM. The CDR3 has 17 residues. The V end lost 10 bases, the J end lost 3 bases, and 27 bases lay between the germline ends. The CDR3 DNA reads as TGTGCCACCAGACCCGAGATGGGGGGACGAACGAAAGAGACCCAGTACTTC. Translated, it gives CATRPEMGGRTKETQYF.

The chain recombines TRBV10-3 with TRBJ1-6, with D uncertain. This CDR3 is built from 14 residues. Trimming pared 6 bases from V and 7 bases from J, leaving 13 bases between. Germline lookup yields CDR1 ENHRY and CDR2 SYGVKD. The CDR3 nucleotides are TGTGCCATCAGCCCCGCGGGTCGGAATTCACCCCTCCACTTT. Encoded protein: CAISPAGRNSPLHF.